This T cell receptor beta chain is from a study of blood T cell repertoires in COVID-19. The wider study: Nucleic acid was either cDNA or gDNA, and it came from T cells, B-cell-depleted T cells, or PBMCs.

In the authors' workflow: Amplification with reference gene primers provided the estimates of nucleated cell counts. Measured with immunoSEQ multiplex PCR; TCRdb has only the in-frame clones, and not every one. That table furnishes V, J and clone size, whereas the DNA furnished D and trimming. This repertoire shows 310,000 or so clones, roughly nine tenths found once; its top ten account for under 7.5%. Trimming shortened V by 0 bases and J by 4 bases, and 12 bases separated the two germline ends. This CDR3 has 16 residues. CDR1 is ENHRY and CDR2 is SYGVKD in the germline V gene. The TCR originated in a man in his late teens or twenties who had recovered from COVID-19. The sample was peripheral blood. The V call is TRBV10-3, the J call TRBJ2-2; tentatively, D is TRBD1 (6 bases). The CDR3 here is CAISESRGNGTGELFF. In DNA form, the CDR3 reads TGTGCCATCAGTGAGTCGAGGGGGAACGGCACCGGGGAGCTGTTTTTT.